The rows below give T cell receptor beta chains drawn from one sample of a study of blood T cell repertoires in COVID-19. Generated by immunoSEQ multiplex PCR, the TCRdb table keeps only in-frame clones and is missing some. The sample comprises about 180,000 clones, about 86% of which are singletons, and under 3% rests with the top ten. Material: peripheral blood. These receptor sequences come from a woman between 25 and 40 years old with active or convalescent COVID-19. Each CDR3 is given with its conserved first and last residue. Each record gives: V gene, clone size, D gene, J gene, CDR3 DNA, CDR3 protein. D genes are given only for firm matches. Clone size is stated in some rows and not others, as once, few, many or a class when expanded.

>TRBV6-6|-|TRBD1|TRBJ1-4
TGTGCCAGCAGTTACTCGCGGGACAGACTTGAAAAACTGTTTTTT
CASSYSRDRLEKLFF
>TRBV7-9|once|-|TRBJ2-3
TGTGCCAGCAGCTCAGAGGGCTCCACAGATACGCAGTATTTT
CASSSEGSTDTQYF
>TRBV9|once|TRBD2|TRBJ2-1
TGTGCCAGCAGCGCGATGAAATCTAGCGGGGGGGCATTCAATGAGCAGTTCTTC
CASSAMKSSGGAFNEQFF
>TRBV7-9|-|TRBD1|TRBJ1-4
TGTGCCAGCAGCTCAACTTCAGGGGGCTGGGGTGAAAAACTGTTTTTT
CASSSTSGGWGEKLFF
>TRBV30|-|-|TRBJ1-1
TGTGCCTGGAGTTCAGAGGGCACTGAAGCTTTCTTT
CAWSSEGTEAFF
>TRBV2|-|-|TRBJ2-7
TGTGCCAGCAGGTTTGCACAGGGATTGCGAGAGCAGTACTTC
CASRFAQGLREQYF
>TRBV29-1|-|-|TRBJ2-5
TGCAGCGTGACTACAGGGGGGGGAGAGACCCAGTACTTC
CSVTTGGGETQYF
>TRBV27|-|TRBD2|TRBJ2-5
TGTGCCAGCAGTCCCGGGACTAGTCTCGTGGAGACCCAGTACTTC
CASSPGTSLVETQYF
>TRBV5-4|-|-|TRBJ1-5
TGTGCCAGCAGCTTGGGAGGGGGAGTGCAGCCCCAGCATTTT
CASSLGGGVQPQHF
>TRBV3-1/TRBV3-2|-|TRBD2|TRBJ2-3
TGTGCCAGCAGCCAAGAATCGACTAGCGGGGCGAATACGCAGTATTTT
CASSQESTSGANTQYF
>TRBV19|-|-|TRBJ2-5
TGTGCCACCAGCGTATGGGACACCCGAGAGACCCAGTACTTC
CATSVWDTRETQYF
>TRBV5-1|many|TRBD2|TRBJ2-2
TGCGCCAGCAGTCGGCCTCGCGGGGGGGCCGTCGGGGAGCTGTTTTTT
CASSRPRGGAVGELFF
>TRBV19|-|-|TRBJ1-6
TGTGCCAGCTGTACAGAGAGCTCCTATAATTCACCCCTCCACTTT
CASCTESSYNSPLHF
>TRBV9|-|TRBD1|TRBJ1-5
TGTGCCAGCAGCGTAGAGGGACAGGGTGGGCAGCCCCAGCATTTT
CASSVEGQGGQPQHF
>TRBV6-5|-|TRBD1|TRBJ1-1
TGTGCCAGCAGTTACTCGAAACAGGGGAGGACTGAAGCTTTCTTT
CASSYSKQGRTEAFF
>TRBV30|-|-|TRBJ1-1
TGTGCCTGGAGTAGGAGGGACCTGAACACTGAAGCTTTCTTT
CAWSRRDLNTEAFF
>TRBV5-1|-|-|TRBJ1-1
TGCGCCAGCAGCTTGGTTGGGGGCGAGGGTGCTGAAGCTTTCTTT
CASSLVGGEGAEAFF
>TRBV4-1|-|-|TRBJ2-3
TGCGCCAGCCGTACTGGAGGGACAGATACGCAGTATTTT
CASRTGGTDTQYF
>TRBV5-8|-|TRBD2|TRBJ2-3
TGTGCCAGCAGCTTGGGCGGGAGGATTACAGATACGCAGTATTTT
CASSLGGRITDTQYF
>TRBV18|-|TRBD2|TRBJ2-7
TGTGCCAGCTCACCAGCTACAGGACTAGCGGGATACGAGCAGTACTTC
CASSPATGLAGYEQYF
>TRBV7-2|-|-|TRBJ1-2
TGTGCCAGCAGCTCCAACGACAGGAGGAGTGGCTACACCTTC
CASSSNDRRSGYTF
>TRBV7-9|-|-|TRBJ1-2
TGTGCCAGCAGCTTAGGCTTGGCCTATGGCTACACCTTC
CASSLGLAYGYTF
>TRBV4-2|-|TRBD2|TRBJ2-1
TGTGCCAGCAGCCAAGATACAGCGGGGTCCTACAATGAGCAGTTCTTC
CASSQDTAGSYNEQFF
>TRBV5-1|-|TRBD1|TRBJ2-5
TGCGCCAGCAGCACGACAGGGGCCCAAGAGACCCAGTACTTC
CASSTTGAQETQYF
>TRBV18|-|-|TRBJ1-4
TGTGCCAGCTCACCCCTAAAAGGGTACAGGGCCAATGAAAAACTGTTTTTT
CASSPLKGYRANEKLFF
>TRBV29-1|-|-|TRBJ1-2
TGCAGCGCCCAAGGGGGGGCGGGAAACTATGGCTACACCTTC
CSAQGGAGNYGYTF
>TRBV4-2|-|TRBD2|TRBJ2-3
TGTGCCAGCAGCCCCGAGGGCTCCCTAGCGGGCTTCGAAAGGGCAGATACGCAGTATTTT
CASSPEGSLAGFERADTQYF
>TRBV10-3|-|TRBD2|TRBJ2-5
TGTGCCATCAGGGTTGGGACTAGCGGTCAAGAGACCCAGTACTTC
CAIRVGTSGQETQYF
>TRBV5-1|-|TRBD1|TRBJ2-1
TGCGCCAGCAGCCCCTCGACAGGGTCCTACAATGAGCAGTTCTTC
CASSPSTGSYNEQFF
>TRBV13|-|TRBD1|TRBJ2-1
TGTGCCAGCAGCTTAGGACAGGGGCGCAGGGTTCAGTTCTTC
CASSLGQGRRVQFF
>TRBV3-1/TRBV3-2|-|-|TRBJ2-7
TGTGCCAGCAGCCAAACAGCTCTCGGCCCCTACGAGCAGTACTTC
CASSQTALGPYEQYF
>TRBV9|-|-|TRBJ1-1
TGTGCCAGTACAACCAACCCTGGAGGTCGTAACACTGAAGCTTTCTTT
CASTTNPGGRNTEAFF
>TRBV5-1|-|-|TRBJ1-4
TGCGCCAGCAGTTCCCGGGAGTCGGATGAAAAACTGTTTTTT
CASSSRESDEKLFF
>TRBV25-1|-|TRBD1|TRBJ1-2
TGTGCCAGCAGCGGAGGGACAGGGTTAATTGGCTACACCTTC
CASSGGTGLIGYTF
>TRBV27|few|TRBD1|TRBJ1-2
TGTGCCAGCAGATCCGACAGGGATGGAGGCTATGGCTACACCTTC
CASRSDRDGGYGYTF
>TRBV19|-|-|TRBJ1-1
TGTGCCAGTAGTAAGGCGGGGAACACTGAAGCTTTCTTT
CASSKAGNTEAFF
>TRBV28|-|-|TRBJ2-7
TGTGCCAGCAGCTCAAACGGCTACGAGCAGTACTTC
CASSSNGYEQYF
>TRBV15|once|-|TRBJ2-5
TGTGCCACCAGCAGAGATGCGGGGACCCAGTACTTC
CATSRDAGTQYF
>TRBV10-3|-|TRBD1|TRBJ1-2
TGTGCCACCGGAGTACAGGGGAACTATGGCTACACCTTC
CATGVQGNYGYTF
>TRBV18|-|-|TRBJ2-5
TGTGCCAGCTCACCAAGCAACCAAGTAGAGACCCAGTACTTC
CASSPSNQVETQYF
>TRBV18|few|TRBD1|TRBJ1-6
TGTGCCAGCTCAAAGGACAGGAAACAATCACCCCTCCACTTT
CASSKDRKQSPLHF
>TRBV2|-|-|TRBJ2-7
TGTGCCAGCGAGCGAAGACCCATCTCCTACGAGCAGTACTTC
CASERRPISYEQYF
>TRBV19|-|TRBD2|TRBJ2-7
TGTGCCAGTAGTATAGCCATCGGACTAGCGGGACGCGAGCAGTACTTC
CASSIAIGLAGREQYF
>TRBV12-3/TRBV12-4|-|-|TRBJ2-3
TGTGCCAGCAGTTGGGGGGGCCCAGATACGCAGTATTTT
CASSWGGPDTQYF
>TRBV5-6|-|-|TRBJ2-7
TGTGCCAGCAGCCTTAACACCTACGAGCAGTACTTC
CASSLNTYEQYF
>TRBV5-4|-|-|TRBJ2-1
TGTGCCAGCAGCTTGCAGGGGTTGAACAATGAGCAGTTCTTC
CASSLQGLNNEQFF
>TRBV5-6|-|TRBD1|TRBJ1-5
TGTGCCAGCAGCTTGGGCCCGGGACAGGGGCTTAGCAGCAATCAGCCCCAGCATTTT
CASSLGPGQGLSSNQPQHF
>TRBV7-2|-|-|TRBJ2-1
TGTGCCAGCAGCTTAGCGTATAGCTCCTACAATGAGCAGTTCTTC
CASSLAYSSYNEQFF
>TRBV7-9|once|TRBD1|TRBJ1-4
TGTGCCAGCAGCTGGGGACAGGGATATATTGCAACTAATGAAAAACTGTTTTTT
CASSWGQGYIATNEKLFF
>TRBV7-9|-|-|TRBJ1-1
TGTGCCAGCAGCCGAACAGGGTTTCCTGAAGCTTTCTTT
CASSRTGFPEAFF
>TRBV12-3/TRBV12-4|-|-|TRBJ1-2
TGTGCCAGCAGTTTTGGGACCAGCGGGGGCCACACCTTC
CASSFGTSGGHTF
>TRBV3-1/TRBV3-2|few|-|TRBJ1-4
TGTGCCAGCAGCCAAGCTGGCCCAACTAATGAAAAACTGTTTTTT
CASSQAGPTNEKLFF